This T cell receptor (beta chain) appears in the sequencing data of a study of Graves' ophthalmopathy and Graves' hyperthyroidism. A word on this clonotype: The antigen is not known.

Amplified material comprised TCR beta CDR3 regions derived from RNA transcripts. Second-round multiplex PCR came after a first-round RT-PCR that employed HTBI primers. TCRdb redid the calling of the multiplex PCR reads with MiXCR, one entry per CDR3 protein. This table has around 1.1 million distinct CDR3 sequences, 36% appearing once. Serum thyroxine and TRAb, along with clinical symptoms, thyroid ultrasound and orbital computed tomography, were what diagnosis relied on. CDR1 and CDR2 from the germline V gene are SGHVS and FQNEAQ. CDR3 length: 13 residues. Trimming pared 4 bases from V and 7 bases from J, leaving 10 bases between. Study-level points and caveats: Ophthalmopathy cases were distinguished from stable hyperthyroidism by a 13-signature model, reaching just over 85% sensitivity and over 80% specificity. Appearing in blood as well were most expanded thyroid clonotypes above 0.001 frequency. At 70.59% sensitivity and 72.22% specificity, the model predicted progression of the ophthalmopathy.

Sequencing used peripheral blood or thyroid tissue (not recorded which). The rearrangement joins TRBV7-8 to TRBJ1-4; D is possibly TRBD1 (5 bases). This sequence was found in an adult man with Graves' hyperthyroidism. CDR3 DNA: TGTGCCAGCAGCTCAGGGAGTTCTGAAAAACTGTTTTTT. This sequence encodes CASSSGSSEKLFF.